These T cell receptor beta chains were read from a single sample in a study of blood T cell repertoires in COVID-19. Clones were sequenced by immunoSEQ multiplex PCR, and TCRdb holds only the in-frame ones, with some missing. This repertoire shows approximately 350,000 clones, 89% found once; its top ten account for less than 3.5%. The sample taken for sequencing was peripheral blood. All receptors derive from a woman between 25 and 40 years old with COVID-19, enrolled during active disease. Each CDR3 is given with its conserved first and last residue. D genes are given only for firm matches.

>TRBV7-2|15|-|TRBJ2-1
CASSAAWSSYNEQFF
TGTGCCAGCAGCGCGGCGTGGAGCTCCTACAATGAGCAGTTCTTC
>TRBV24-1|15|-|TRBJ2-1
CATSDFLGNYNEQFF
TGTGCCACCAGTGATTTTCTCGGGAACTACAATGAGCAGTTCTTC
>TRBV7-9|12|TRBD2|TRBJ2-1
CASRETSVEQFF
TGTGCCAGCAGGGAGACTAGCGTGGAGCAGTTCTTC
>TRBV10-3|18|-|TRBJ1-2
CAISALGADRREVRGYTF
TGTGCCATCAGTGCCTTGGGGGCCGACAGAAGAGAGGTTAGAGGCTACACCTTC
>TRBV28|15|-|TRBJ1-3
CASSYQGYSGNTIYF
TGTGCCAGCAGTTACCAGGGTTATTCTGGAAACACCATATATTTT
>TRBV3-1/TRBV3-2|13|-|TRBJ1-1
CASSQLGATEAFF
TGTGCCAGCAGCCAACTTGGGGCCACTGAAGCTTTCTTT
>TRBV29-1|15|-|TRBJ1-4
CSVEVSGGVGGKLFF
TGCAGCGTTGAAGTTTCAGGAGGGGTTGGTGGAAAACTGTTTTTT
>TRBV15|17|-|TRBJ2-5
CATSRGEGTQGGETQYF
TGTGCCACCAGCAGAGGGGAGGGGACACAGGGTGGCGAGACCCAGTACTTC
>TRBV28|14|TRBD1|TRBJ2-3
CASSSLYRGDTQYF
TGTGCCAGCAGTTCTCTATACAGGGGAGATACGCAGTATTTT
>TRBV6-5|15|-|TRBJ2-7
CASSYEGGSVYEQYF
TGTGCCAGCAGTTACGAGGGGGGGTCGGTGTACGAGCAGTACTTC